This T cell receptor (beta chain) was sequenced for a study of CD8+CD57+ T cells in acquired aplastic anemia (dated by TCRdb to the late 2010s). About the study as a whole: A mean of approximately 3 ug of DNA, ranging from roughly 0.18 to 30 ug, was extracted from sorted CD4+ and CD8+ cells. CD8+CD57+ expansion was defined as frequency above the mean frequency observed in healthy subjects. Beyond this particular receptor, the publication reports: Although 25 to 30 CD8+ CDR3 sequences were shared by patients and controls, these sequences appeared highly expressed in patients and within the immunodominant clones of patients. CD8+ Simpson's diversity did not differ significantly between patients and healthy controls (P=0.060).

TCR beta VDJ combination and CDR3 sequence profiling used genomic DNA as the template. An Illumina HiSeq 2000 was the platform used for TCR repertoire sequencing. Under the source paper's analysis protocol: Repertoires were assessed using TRBV/TRBJ rearrangement plots, CDR3 size and DJ length profiles, and Simpson's diversity index. Whichever DNA sequence was most abundant in the deep sequencing data was defined as the immunodominant clone. CDR3 amino acid sequences were checked for sharing between subjects and were compared against published repertoires and the VDJdb database. TCRdb cleaned the public reads at Q25 with fastp, built clones with MiXCR and kept in-frame beta chains. For every CDR3 protein sequence, its rows merge into one entry that carries the most common genes and DNA. These V and J calls originate from TCRdb's pipeline instead of the authors' own analysis. The sample table lists roughly 220,000 distinct CDR3 sequences, over 55% of them with a count of one. Roughly 61% of the sample is taken by the ten largest.

Flow cytometry had shown CD8+CD57+ cell expansion in the patients selected for sequencing. Severe acquired aplastic anemia was diagnosed in all patients according to International Study of Aplastic Anemia and Agranulocytosis and Camitta criteria. At the time blood was sampled, none of the patients had received any therapy. In the study, sorted CD4+ and CD8+ blood T cells from patients with severe aplastic anemia and from healthy subjects underwent deep sequencing of TCR repertoires. Patients were enrolled in the USA under clinicaltrials.gov protocols 00001620, 01623167, 00001397, 00071045, 00081523 and 00961064. Ficoll-Paque density gradient centrifugation was used to isolate peripheral blood mononuclear cells. CD4+ and CD8+ T cells were sorted by FACS or magnetic beads before DNA extraction. Points on this clonotype: Its cognate antigen has yet to be identified. Within one base of it there is no much larger clone, and no base qualities were kept.

The CDR3 numbers 13 residues from cysteine through phenylalanine. Only the CDR3 region is kept as DNA, spanning 39 bases read in frame from base 1. V lost 0 bases and J lost 4 bases; the stretch between them is 7 bases long. The germline V gene gives CDR1 as SGDLS and CDR2 as YYNGEE. Material: sorted CD4+, CD8+, or CD8+CD57+ T cells (not recorded which) from PBMCs. The TCR comes from a human donor with aplastic anemia. In this chain, TRBV9 is recombined with TRBJ2-5, with no D gene named confidently. The CDR3: CASSVDQAETQYF. The nucleotides are TGTGCCAGCAGCGTAGACCAGGCAGAGACCCAGTACTTC. The entire variable domain, with the stretches around the CDR3 drawn from the reference TRBV9 and TRBJ2-5 proteins, is DSGVTQTPKHLITATGQRVTLRCSPRSGDLSVYWYQQSLDQGLQFLIQYYNGEERAKGNILERFSAQQFPDLHSELNLSSLELGDSALYFCASSVDQAETQYFGPGTRLLVL.